This record looks at one TCR beta chain sequence and its context. Its specificity is unknown. The sample belongs to a study of T cells in Graves' hyperthyroidism and ophthalmopathy. It was RNA transcripts that yielded the amplified TCR beta CDR3 regions. HTBI primers drove first-round RT-PCR of the TCR CDR3. TCRdb re-called the multiplex PCR reads with MiXCR, one entry per CDR3 protein. The sample includes hundreds of thousands of distinct CDR3 sequences, about 24% of them seen just once. Trimming stripped 2 bases from V and 7 bases from J, with 8 bases between. This CDR3 region has 13 residues. Active moderate-to-severe ophthalmopathy, Clinical Activity Score at least 3, NOSPECS at least 4, under 3 months' duration. Thyroid ultrasound and orbital computed tomography, with clinical symptoms and serum thyroxine and TRAb, informed diagnoses. Study observations and caveats: Ophthalmopathy could be told apart from stable hyperthyroidism with a 13 V-J model. Blood shared most expanded thyroid clonotypes above 0.001.

Sequencing was performed on blood. The rearrangement uses TRBV12-3 or TRBV12-4 and TRBJ2-2, with D unresolved. The TCR comes from a woman aged 25 to 39 with Graves' ophthalmopathy. CDR3 bases: TGTGCCAGCAGTTTATCGTTTGGCGGGGAGCTGTTTTTT. Its translation is CASSLSFGGELFF.